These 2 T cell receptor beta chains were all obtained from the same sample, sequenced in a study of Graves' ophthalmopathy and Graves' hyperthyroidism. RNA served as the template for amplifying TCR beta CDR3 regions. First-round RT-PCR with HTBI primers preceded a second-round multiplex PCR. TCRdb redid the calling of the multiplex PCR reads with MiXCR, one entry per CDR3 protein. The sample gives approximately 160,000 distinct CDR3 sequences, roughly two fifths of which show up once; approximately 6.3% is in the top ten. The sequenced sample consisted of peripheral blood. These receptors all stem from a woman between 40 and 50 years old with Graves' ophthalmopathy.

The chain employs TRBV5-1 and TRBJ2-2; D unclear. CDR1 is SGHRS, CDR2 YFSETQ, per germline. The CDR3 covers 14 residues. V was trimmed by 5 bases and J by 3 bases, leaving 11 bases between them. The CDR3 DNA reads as TGCGCCAGCAGTTTAGACCTTTACACCGGGGAGCTGTTTTTT. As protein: CASSLDLYTGELFF.

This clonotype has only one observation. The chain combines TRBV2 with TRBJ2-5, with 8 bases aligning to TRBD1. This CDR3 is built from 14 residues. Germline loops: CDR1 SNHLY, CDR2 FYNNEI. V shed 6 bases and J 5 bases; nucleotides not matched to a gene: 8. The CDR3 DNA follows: TGTGCCAGCAGGCCAACAGGGGGTGGGGAGACCCAGTACTTC. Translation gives CASRPTGGGETQYF.